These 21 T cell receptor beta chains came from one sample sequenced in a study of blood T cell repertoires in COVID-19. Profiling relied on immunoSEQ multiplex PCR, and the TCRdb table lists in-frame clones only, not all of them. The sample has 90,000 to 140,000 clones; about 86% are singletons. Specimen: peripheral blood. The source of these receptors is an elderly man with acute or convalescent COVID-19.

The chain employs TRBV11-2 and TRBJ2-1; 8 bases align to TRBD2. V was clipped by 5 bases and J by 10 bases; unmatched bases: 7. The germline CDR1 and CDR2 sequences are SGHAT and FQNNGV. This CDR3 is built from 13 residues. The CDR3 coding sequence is TGTGCCAGCAGCCTACCGGGGGGGTGGGAGCAGTTCTTC. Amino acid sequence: CASSLPGGWEQFF.

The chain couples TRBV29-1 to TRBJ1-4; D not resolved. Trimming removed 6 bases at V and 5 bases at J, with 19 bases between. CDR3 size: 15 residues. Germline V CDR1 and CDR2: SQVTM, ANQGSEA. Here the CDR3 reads CSVQTPTGLNEKLFF. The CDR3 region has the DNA TGCAGCGTCCAGACGCCGACGGGGTTGAATGAAAAACTGTTTTTT.

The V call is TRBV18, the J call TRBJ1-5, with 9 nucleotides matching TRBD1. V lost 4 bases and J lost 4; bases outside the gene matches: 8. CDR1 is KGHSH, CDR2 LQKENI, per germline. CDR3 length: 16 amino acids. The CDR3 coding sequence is TGTGCCAGCTCACTCGGGACAGGGCCGCCTAATCAGCCCCAGCATTTT. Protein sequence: CASSLGTGPPNQPQHF.

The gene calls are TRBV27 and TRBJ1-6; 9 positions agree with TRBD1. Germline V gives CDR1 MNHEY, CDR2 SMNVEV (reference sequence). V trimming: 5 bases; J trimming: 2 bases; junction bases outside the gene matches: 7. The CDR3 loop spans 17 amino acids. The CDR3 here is CASSGGQGATYNSPLHF. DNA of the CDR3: TGTGCCAGCAGTGGGGGACAGGGAGCAACCTATAATTCACCCCTCCACTTT.

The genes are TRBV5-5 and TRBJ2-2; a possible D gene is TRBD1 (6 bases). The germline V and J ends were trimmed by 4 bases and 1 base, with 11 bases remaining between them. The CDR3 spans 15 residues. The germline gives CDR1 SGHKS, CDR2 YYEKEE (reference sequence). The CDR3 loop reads CASSTPTGNTGELFF. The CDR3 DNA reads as TGTGCCAGCAGCACTCCGACAGGGAACACCGGGGAGCTGTTTTTT. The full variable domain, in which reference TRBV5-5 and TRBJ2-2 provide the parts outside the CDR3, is DAGVTQSPTHLIKTRGQQVTLRCSPISGHKSVSWYQQVLGQGPQFIFQYYEKEERGRGNFPDRFSARQFPNYSSELNVNALLLGDSALYLCASSTPTGNTGELFFGEGSRLTVL.

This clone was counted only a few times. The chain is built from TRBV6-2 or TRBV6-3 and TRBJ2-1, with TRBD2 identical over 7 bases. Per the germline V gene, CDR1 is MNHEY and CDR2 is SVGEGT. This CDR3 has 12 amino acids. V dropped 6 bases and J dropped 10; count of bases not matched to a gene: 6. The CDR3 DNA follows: TGTGCCAGCAGCCCGACTAGCTTCGAGCAGTTCTTC. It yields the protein CASSPTSFEQFF.

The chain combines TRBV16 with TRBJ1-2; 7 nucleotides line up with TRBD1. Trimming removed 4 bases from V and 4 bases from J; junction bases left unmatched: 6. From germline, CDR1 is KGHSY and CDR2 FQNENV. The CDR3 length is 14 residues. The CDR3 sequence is CASSRDSFFYGYTF. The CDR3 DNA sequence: TGTGCCAGCAGCCGGGACAGTTTCTTCTATGGCTACACCTTC.

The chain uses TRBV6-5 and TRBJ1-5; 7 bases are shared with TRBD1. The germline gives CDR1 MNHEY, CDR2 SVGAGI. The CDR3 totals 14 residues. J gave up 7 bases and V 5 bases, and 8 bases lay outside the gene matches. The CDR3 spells CASSRGQFYQPQHF. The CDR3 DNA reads TGTGCCAGCAGTCGGGGACAGTTTTACCAGCCCCAGCATTTT.

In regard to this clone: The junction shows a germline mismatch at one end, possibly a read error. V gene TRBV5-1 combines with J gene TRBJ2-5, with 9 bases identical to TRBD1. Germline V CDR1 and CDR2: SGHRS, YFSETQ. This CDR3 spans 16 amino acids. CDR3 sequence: CASSSRQGVDQETQYF. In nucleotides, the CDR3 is TGCGCCAGCAGCTCCCGACAGGGGGTGGACCAGGAGACCCAGTACTTC.

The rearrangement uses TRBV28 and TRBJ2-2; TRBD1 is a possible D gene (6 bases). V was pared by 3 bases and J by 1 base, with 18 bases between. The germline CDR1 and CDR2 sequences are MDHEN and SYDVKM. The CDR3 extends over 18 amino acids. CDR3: CASSFLYLDRWNTGELFF. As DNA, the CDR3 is TGTGCCAGCAGTTTTCTTTATTTGGACAGATGGAACACCGGGGAGCTGTTTTTT.

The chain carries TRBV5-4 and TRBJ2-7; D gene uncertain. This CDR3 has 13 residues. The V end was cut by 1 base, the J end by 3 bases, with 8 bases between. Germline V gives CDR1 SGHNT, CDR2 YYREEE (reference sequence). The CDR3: CASSLMSNYEQYF. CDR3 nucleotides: TGTGCCAGCAGCTTGATGTCTAACTACGAGCAGTACTTC.

The CDR3 DNA reads TGCGGGGGAGGGGTTACCGGGGAGCTGTTTTTT. It specifies CGGGVTGELFF. J is TRBJ2-2 and V is TRBV29-1, with 7 bases lining up with TRBD2. Per germline, CDR1 SQVTM and CDR2 ANQGSEA. CDR3 length equals 11 residues.

CDR3 amino acids: CASSADSTAQPQHF. As DNA, the CDR3 is TGTGCCAGTAGTGCGGACAGTACGGCTCAGCCCCAGCATTTT. The V gene is TRBV28, the J gene TRBJ1-5; perhaps TRBD1 as D (6 bases). CDR3 length equals 14 residues. CDR1 and CDR2 (germline): MDHEN, SYDVKM. The V end lost 9 bases, the J end lost 6 bases, and 18 bases lay between the germline ends.

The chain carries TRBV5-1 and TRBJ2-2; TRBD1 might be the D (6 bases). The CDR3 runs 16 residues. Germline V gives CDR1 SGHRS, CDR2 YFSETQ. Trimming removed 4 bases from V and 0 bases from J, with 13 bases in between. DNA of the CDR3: TGCGCCAGCAGCCTAAGACAGGCTACGAACACCGGGGAGCTGTTTTTT. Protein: CASSLRQATNTGELFF.

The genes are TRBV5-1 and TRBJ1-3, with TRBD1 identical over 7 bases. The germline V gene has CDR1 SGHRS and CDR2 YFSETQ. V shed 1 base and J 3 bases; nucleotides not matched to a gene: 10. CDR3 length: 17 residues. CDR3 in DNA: TGCGCCAGCAGCTTGACTTTTGGACAGGCCTATGGAAACACCATATATTTT. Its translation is CASSLTFGQAYGNTIYF.

Here the CDR3 DNA reads TGTGCCAGCAGAAACCTAGCGGTCTATGAGCAGTTCTTC. Translating gives CASRNLAVYEQFF. V is TRBV28 and J is TRBJ2-1; 7 nucleotides agree with TRBD2. Germline lookup yields CDR1 MDHEN and CDR2 SYDVKM. The CDR3 totals 13 residues. V was pared by 6 bases and J by 8 bases, with 7 bases of the junction left unmatched.

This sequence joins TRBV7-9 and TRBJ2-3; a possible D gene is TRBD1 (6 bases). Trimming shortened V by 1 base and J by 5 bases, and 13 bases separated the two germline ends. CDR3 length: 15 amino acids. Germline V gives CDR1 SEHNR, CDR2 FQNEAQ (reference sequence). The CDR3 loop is CASSLGGGARDTQYF. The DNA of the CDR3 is TGTGCCAGCAGCTTAGGAGGGGGAGCCAGAGATACGCAGTATTTT.

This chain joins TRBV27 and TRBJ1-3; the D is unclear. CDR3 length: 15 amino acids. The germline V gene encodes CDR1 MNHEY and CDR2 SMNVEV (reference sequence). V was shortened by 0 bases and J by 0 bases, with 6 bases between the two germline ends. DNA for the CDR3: TGTGCCAGCAGTTTATCGGCAGGCTCTGGAAACACCATATATTTT. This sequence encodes CASSLSAGSGNTIYF.

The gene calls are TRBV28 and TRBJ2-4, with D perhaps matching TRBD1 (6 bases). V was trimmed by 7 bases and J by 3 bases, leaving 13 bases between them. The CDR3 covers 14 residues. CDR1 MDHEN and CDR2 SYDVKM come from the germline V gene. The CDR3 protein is CASTSGQHKNIQYF. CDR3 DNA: TGTGCCAGCACCTCCGGACAGCACAAAAACATTCAGTACTTC.

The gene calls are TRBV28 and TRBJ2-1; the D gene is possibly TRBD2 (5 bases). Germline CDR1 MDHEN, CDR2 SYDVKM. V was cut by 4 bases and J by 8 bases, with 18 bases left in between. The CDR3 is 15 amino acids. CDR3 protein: CASSSPRGFIDEQFF. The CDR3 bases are TGTGCCAGCAGTTCCCCCCGAGGGTTTATTGATGAGCAGTTCTTC.

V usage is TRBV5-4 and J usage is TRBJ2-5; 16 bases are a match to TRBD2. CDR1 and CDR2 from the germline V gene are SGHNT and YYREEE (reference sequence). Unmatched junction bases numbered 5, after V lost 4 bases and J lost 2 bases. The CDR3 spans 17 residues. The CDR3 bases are TGTGCCAGCAGCGCGGGACTAGCGGGAGGGGTACAAGAGACCCAGTACTTC. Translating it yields CASSAGLAGGVQETQYF.